These 7 T cell receptor beta chains were sequenced from one sample in a study of cytomegalovirus exposure and HLA in healthy donors (dated by TCRdb to 2016 to 2017). Library method: the immunoSEQ multiplex PCR assay. For the multiplex PCR, a mixture combining 60 forward primers for TCR Vbeta segments and 13 reverse primers for TCR Jbeta segments was used. Drawn from immuneACCESS, this table holds only the in-frame rearrangements with V and J called that TCRdb kept. Clones are partly lost; checked studies trace under half to an unresolved V gene and leave the rest unexplained. The sample's clone listing holds some 130,000 clones. 1.7% of the sample is taken by the ten largest. The sample consisted of PBMCs. These receptors originate from a man between 18 and 35 years old in good health and CMV-seronegative.

This sequence joins TRBV7-2 and TRBJ2-3, with 12 positions matching TRBD2. The germline gives CDR1 SGHTA, CDR2 FQGNSA. There are 18 residues in the CDR3. The V and J ends lost 3 bases and 3 bases, in that order; junction bases with no gene match: 10. The CDR3 nucleotides read TGTGCCAGCAGCTTTGGACTAGCGGGGAGAGGGGCGACAGATACGCAGTATTTT. Translated, it gives CASSFGLAGRGATDTQYF.

In the case of this clone: The junction differs from germline at one of its ends, possibly a read error. The chain has TRBV7-3 and TRBJ2-3; 13 nucleotides align to TRBD2. Per germline, CDR1 SGHTA and CDR2 FQGTGA. CDR3 length: 16 amino acids. This CDR3 is CAGSSRLAGGADTQYF. CDR3 nucleotide sequence: TGTGCCGGCAGCTCGAGACTAGCGGGGGGCGCAGATACGCAGTATTTT. Variable domain in full (rest from reference TRBV7-3 and TRBJ2-3): GAGVSQTPSNKVTEKGKYVELRCDPISGHTALYWYRQSLGQGPEFLIYFQGTGAADDSGLPNDRFFAVRPEGSVSTLKIQRTERGDSAVYLCAGSSRLAGGADTQYFGPGTRLTVL.

The chain carries TRBV28 and TRBJ2-2; perhaps TRBD2 as D (5 bases). The CDR3 covers 15 residues. Germline values: CDR1 MDHEN, CDR2 SYDVKM. Trimming took 2 bases from V and 2 from J, leaving 9 bases between them. CDR3 DNA sequence: TGTGCCAGCAGTTTACGGACTTTCAACACCGGGGAGCTGTTTTTT. Protein: CASSLRTFNTGELFF.

In nucleotides, the CDR3 is TGTGCCACCCGGACAGGGACGGATGGCTACACCTTC. Its protein is CATRTGTDGYTF. The chain carries TRBV7-9 and TRBJ1-2; the match to TRBD1 covers 8 bases. The length of the CDR3 is 12 residues. V gave up 10 bases and J gave up 6 bases; unmatched junction bases: 7. Germline lookup yields CDR1 SEHNR and CDR2 FQNEAQ (reference sequence).

The chain combines TRBV7-2 with TRBJ2-1; 8 bases map to TRBD2. There are 16 residues in the CDR3. The V segment lost 5 bases and the J segment 7 bases; nucleotides outside the gene matches: 13. Looked up from germline, CDR1 is SGHTA and CDR2 is FQGNSA. The CDR3 DNA reads TGTGCCAGCAGCCCTCTGGGACTAGTCGCGAAAAATGAGCAGTTCTTC. This sequence encodes CASSPLGLVAKNEQFF.

The genes are TRBV9 and TRBJ2-2, with D maybe TRBD1 (6 bases). CDR1 is SGDLS and CDR2 is YYNGEE in the germline V gene. The CDR3 has 16 amino acids. Trimming shortened V by 0 bases and J by 4 bases, and 13 bases separated the two germline ends. CDR3 amino acids: CASSVVSQGFTGELFF. Written as DNA, the CDR3 is TGTGCCAGCAGCGTAGTCTCCCAGGGGTTCACCGGGGAGCTGTTTTTT.

This rearrangement joins TRBV7-9 to TRBJ2-7, with TRBD1 matching over 8 bases. With V trimmed by 5 bases and J by 3 bases, 6 bases remained unmatched. Germline lookup yields CDR1 SEHNR and CDR2 FQNEAQ (reference sequence). This CDR3 has 14 residues. CDR3 region: CASSHRTGNYEQYF. CDR3 in DNA: TGTGCCAGCAGCCACCGGACAGGGAACTACGAGCAGTACTTC.